Within the sample, the clone carrying this T cell receptor (beta chain) is medium-sized (0.01 to 0.1%). This CDR3 spans 15 amino acids. Trimming shortened V by 3 bases and J by 2 bases, and 14 bases separated the two germline ends. Germline assignment: CDR1 SEHNR and CDR2 FQNEAQ (reference sequence). The data belong to a study of OX40 agonist ivuxolimab in advanced cancers. Assay used: immunoSEQ multiplex PCR; TCRdb lists only in-frame clones, some missing. The sample shows approximately 20,000 clones, over 75% of them seen only once. This sequence joins TRBV7-9 and TRBJ2-7; D is perhaps TRBD1 or TRBD2 (5 bases each). This specimen consisted of CD4+ or CD8+ T cells sorted from blood, obtained in a trial of the OX40 agonist ivuxolimab. The source of this sequence is an adult with an advanced solid tumor such as melanoma, head and neck, liver or kidney cancer. In nucleotides, the CDR3 is TGTGCCAGCAGCTTTTCCTGGGGGAAGGCCTACGAGCAGTACTTC. Its protein is CASSFSWGKAYEQYF. The entire variable domain, with the rest obtained from reference TRBV7-9 and TRBJ2-7, is as follows: DTGVSQNPRHKITKRGQNVTFRCDPISEHNRLYWYRQTLGQGPEFLTYFQNEAQLEKSRLLSDRFSAERPKGSFSTLEIQRTEQGDSAMYLCASSFSWGKAYEQYFGPGTRLTVT.